This TCR beta chain was observed in a study of blood T cell repertoires in COVID-19. Study-level information: Samples came from the United States, Italy and Spain, spanning acute and convalescent COVID-19. PBMCs, B-cell-depleted T cells, or T cells were the source of the cDNA or gDNA that made up the material.

Methods used by the authors: It was from reference gene primer amplification that nucleated cell counts were estimated. Sequencing was performed with immunoSEQ multiplex PCR; in TCRdb, only in-frame clones are kept and a portion is missing. The V and J calls and clone size come from that table; D and trimming were worked out from the DNA. The table lists around 20,000 clones, roughly 87% of them singletons, with roughly 27% in the top ten. The CDR3 spans 13 residues. J gave up 4 bases and V 7 bases, and 4 bases lay outside the gene matches. In germline, CDR1 is MNHEY, CDR2 SVGAGI. Input material: peripheral blood. The V and J genes are TRBV6-5 and TRBJ2-3, with 8 nucleotides matching TRBD2. The source is a human donor with active COVID-19. The donor label of this sample is uncertain. CDR3: CASTSGGADTQYF. In DNA form, the CDR3 reads TGTGCCAGCACCTCGGGGGGGGCAGATACGCAGTATTTT.